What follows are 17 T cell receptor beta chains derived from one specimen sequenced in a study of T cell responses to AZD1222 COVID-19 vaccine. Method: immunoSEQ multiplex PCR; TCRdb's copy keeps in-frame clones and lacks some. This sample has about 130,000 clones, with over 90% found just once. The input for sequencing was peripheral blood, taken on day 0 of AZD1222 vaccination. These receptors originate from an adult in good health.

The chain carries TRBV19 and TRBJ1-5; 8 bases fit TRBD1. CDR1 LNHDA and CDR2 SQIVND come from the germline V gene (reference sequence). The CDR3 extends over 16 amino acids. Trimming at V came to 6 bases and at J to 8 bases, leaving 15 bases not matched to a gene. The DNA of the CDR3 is TGTGCCAGTAGCGAAACCCTGACAGGGGCTATGAAGCCCCAGCATTTT. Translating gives CASSETLTGAMKPQHF.

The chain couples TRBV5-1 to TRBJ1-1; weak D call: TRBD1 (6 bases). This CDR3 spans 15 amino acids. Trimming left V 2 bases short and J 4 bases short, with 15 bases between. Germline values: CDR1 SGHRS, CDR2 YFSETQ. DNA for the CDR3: TGCGCCAGCAGCTTTCTCGCAGGGGCCGGCACTGAAGCTTTCTTT. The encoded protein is CASSFLAGAGTEAFF.

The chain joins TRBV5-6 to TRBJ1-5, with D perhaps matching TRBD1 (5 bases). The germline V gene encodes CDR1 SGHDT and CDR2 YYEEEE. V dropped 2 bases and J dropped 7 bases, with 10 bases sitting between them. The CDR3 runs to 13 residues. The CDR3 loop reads CASSLGANQPQHF. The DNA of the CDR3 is TGTGCCAGCAGCTTAGGGGCAAACCAGCCCCAGCATTTT.

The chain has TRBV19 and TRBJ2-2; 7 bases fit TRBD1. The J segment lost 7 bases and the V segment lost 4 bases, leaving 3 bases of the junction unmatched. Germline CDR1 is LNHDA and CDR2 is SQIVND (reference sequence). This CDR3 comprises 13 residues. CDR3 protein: CASSRRTGGELFF. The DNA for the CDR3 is TGTGCCAGTAGTAGGAGGACAGGCGGGGAGCTGTTTTTT.

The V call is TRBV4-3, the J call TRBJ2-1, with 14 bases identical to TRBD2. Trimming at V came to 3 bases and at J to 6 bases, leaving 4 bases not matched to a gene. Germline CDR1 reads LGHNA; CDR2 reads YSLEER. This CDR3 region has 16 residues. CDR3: CASSHQGLAGANEQFF. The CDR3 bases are TGCGCCAGCAGCCACCAGGGACTAGCGGGAGCCAATGAGCAGTTCTTC.

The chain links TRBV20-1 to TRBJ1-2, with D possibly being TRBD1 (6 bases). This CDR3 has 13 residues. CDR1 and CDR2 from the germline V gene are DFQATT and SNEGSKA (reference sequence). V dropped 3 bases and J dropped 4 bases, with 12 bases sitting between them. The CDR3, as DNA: TGCAGTGCTAGTAACAGGGCCAGCTATGGCTACACCTTC. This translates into CSASNRASYGYTF.

CDR3 region: CASSSGGSGNTIYF. In nucleotides, the CDR3 is TGTGCCAGCAGCTCAGGGGGTTCTGGAAACACCATATATTTT. V gene TRBV7-9 combines with J gene TRBJ1-3, with TRBD1 matching 7 bases. J gave up 1 base and V 4 bases, and 1 base lay outside the gene matches. CDR3 length: 14 amino acids. The V gene's germline CDR1 is SEHNR and CDR2 FQNEAQ (reference sequence).

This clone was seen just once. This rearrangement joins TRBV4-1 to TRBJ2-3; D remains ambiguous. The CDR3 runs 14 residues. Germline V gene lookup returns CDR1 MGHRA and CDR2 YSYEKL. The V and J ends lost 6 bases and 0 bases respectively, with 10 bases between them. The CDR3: CASSIEWSTDTQYF. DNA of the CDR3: TGCGCCAGCAGTATCGAGTGGAGCACAGATACGCAGTATTTT.

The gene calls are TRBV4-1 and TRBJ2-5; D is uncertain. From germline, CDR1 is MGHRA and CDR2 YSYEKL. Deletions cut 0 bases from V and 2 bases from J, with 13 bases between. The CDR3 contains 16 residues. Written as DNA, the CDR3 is TGCGCCAGCAGCCAAGATTATTCCGGATTACAAGAGACCCAGTACTTC. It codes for CASSQDYSGLQETQYF.

In DNA form, the CDR3 reads TGTGCCAGCAGCTTTGGCGGCTCCTACGAGCAGTACTTC. It translates to CASSFGGSYEQYF. V usage is TRBV7-3 and J usage is TRBJ2-7, with D uncertain. V was shortened by 3 bases and J by 0 bases, with 6 bases between the two germline ends. Germline CDR1 SGHTA, CDR2 FQGTGA. The CDR3 contains 13 residues.

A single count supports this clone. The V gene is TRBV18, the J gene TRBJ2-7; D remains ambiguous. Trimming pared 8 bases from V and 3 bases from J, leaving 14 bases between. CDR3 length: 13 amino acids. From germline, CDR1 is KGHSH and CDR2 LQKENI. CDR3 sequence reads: CASAYLDNYEQYF. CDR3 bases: TGTGCCAGCGCCTACTTGGATAACTACGAGCAGTACTTC.

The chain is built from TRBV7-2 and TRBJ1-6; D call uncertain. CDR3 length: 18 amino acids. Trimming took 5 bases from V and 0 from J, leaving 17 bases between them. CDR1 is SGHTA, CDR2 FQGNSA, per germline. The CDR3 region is CASSPERLESSYNSPLHF. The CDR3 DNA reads TGTGCCAGCAGCCCCGAACGACTGGAGAGCTCCTATAATTCACCCCTCCACTTT.

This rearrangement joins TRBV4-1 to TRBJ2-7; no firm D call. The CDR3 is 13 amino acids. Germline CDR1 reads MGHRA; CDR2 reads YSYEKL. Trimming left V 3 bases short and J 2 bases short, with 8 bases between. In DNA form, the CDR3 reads TGCGCCAGCAGCCAGAGTGGGACCTACGAGCAGTACTTC. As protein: CASSQSGTYEQYF.

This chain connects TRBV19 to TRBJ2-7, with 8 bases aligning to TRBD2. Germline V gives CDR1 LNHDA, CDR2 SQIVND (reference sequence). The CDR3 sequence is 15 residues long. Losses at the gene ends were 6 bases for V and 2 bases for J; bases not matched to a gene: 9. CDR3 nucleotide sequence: TGTGCCAGTAGGAAGTTAGCGGGAACCGCCTACGAGCAGTACTTC. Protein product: CASRKLAGTAYEQYF.

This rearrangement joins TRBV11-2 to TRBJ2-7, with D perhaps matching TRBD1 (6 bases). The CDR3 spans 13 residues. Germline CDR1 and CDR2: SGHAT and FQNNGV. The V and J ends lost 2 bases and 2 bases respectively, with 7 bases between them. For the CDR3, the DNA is TGTGCCAGCAGCTTATCAGGGGCCTACGAGCAGTACTTC. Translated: CASSLSGAYEQYF. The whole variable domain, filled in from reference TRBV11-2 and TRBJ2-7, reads EAGVAQSPRYKIIEKRQSVAFWCNPISGHATLYWYQQILGQGPKLLIQFQNNGVVDDSQLPKDRFSAERLKGVDSTLKIQPAKLEDSAVYLCASSLSGAYEQYFGPGTRLTVT.

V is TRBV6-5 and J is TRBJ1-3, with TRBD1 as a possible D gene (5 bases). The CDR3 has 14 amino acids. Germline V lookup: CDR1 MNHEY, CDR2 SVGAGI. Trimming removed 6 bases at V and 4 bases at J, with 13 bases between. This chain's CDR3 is CASRGPLNGNTIYF. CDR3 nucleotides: TGTGCCAGCAGGGGACCGTTGAACGGAAACACCATATATTTT.

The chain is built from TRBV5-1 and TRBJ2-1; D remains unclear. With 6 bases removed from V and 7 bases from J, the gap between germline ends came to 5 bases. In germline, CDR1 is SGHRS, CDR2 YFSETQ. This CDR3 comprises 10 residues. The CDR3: CASNGNEQFF. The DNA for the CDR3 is TGCGCCAGCAACGGGAATGAGCAGTTCTTC.